These 21 T cell receptor beta chains were all obtained from the same sample, sequenced in a study of cytomegalovirus exposure and HLA in healthy donors. The PCR employed 60 Vbeta primers together with 13 Jbeta primers. Repertoires were generated with immunoSEQ multiplex PCR, while TCRdb's copy carries only in-frame clones and drops some. The table shows some 150,000 clones, with roughly four fifths occurring only once. The sequenced sample consisted of PBMCs. The source is a man aged 60 to 75 in good health and CMV-seronegative.

The chain has TRBV9 and TRBJ2-7; 7 positions agree with TRBD2. This CDR3 contains 15 residues. The V segment lost 4 bases and the J segment 0 bases; nucleotides outside the gene matches: 7. Looked up from germline, CDR1 is SGDLS and CDR2 is YYNGEE. DNA for the CDR3: TGTGCCAGCAGCTTAGACCTAGCGGACTCCTACGAGCAGTACTTC. It encodes CASSLDLADSYEQYF.

V is TRBV6-6 and J is TRBJ2-5, with TRBD1 as a possible D gene (5 bases). V was pared by 2 bases and J by 5 bases, with 18 bases between. Germline CDR1 reads MNHNY; CDR2 reads SVGAGI (reference sequence). The CDR3 runs 16 residues. CDR3 region: CASSYVLQVFHETQYF. DNA for the CDR3: TGTGCCAGCAGTTACGTCCTACAGGTCTTCCACGAGACCCAGTACTTC.

The chain joins TRBV27 to TRBJ1-5; D unclear. Looked up from germline, CDR1 is MNHEY and CDR2 is SMNVEV (reference sequence). The CDR3 extends over 15 amino acids. V lost 5 bases and J 0 bases, leaving 11 bases between the germline ends. Here the CDR3 reads CASSPFANSNQPQHF. The CDR3 coding sequence is TGTGCCAGCAGTCCCTTTGCTAATAGCAATCAGCCCCAGCATTTT.

This chain uses TRBV6-1 with TRBJ1-2, with D possibly matching TRBD1 (6 bases). V lost 0 bases and J 4 bases, leaving 12 bases between the germline ends. Germline V gene data show CDR1 as MNHNS and CDR2 as SASEGT. This CDR3 has 15 amino acids. The CDR3 sequence is CASSEALTGIYGYTF. In nucleotides, the CDR3 is TGTGCCAGCAGTGAAGCGCTGACAGGAATCTATGGCTACACCTTC.

The rearrangement links TRBV13 to TRBJ2-5; maybe TRBD2 (6 bases). CDR3 length equals 15 residues. In germline, CDR1 is PRHDT, CDR2 FYEKMQ (reference sequence). Trimming took 5 bases from V and 4 from J, leaving 17 bases between them. The CDR3, as DNA: TGTGCCAGCAGCGCACAGCGGGTTTGGGGAGAGACCCAGTACTTC. Translation: CASSAQRVWGETQYF.

The rearrangement joins TRBV6-4 to TRBJ2-1; no reliable D call. V was shortened by 5 bases and J by 10 bases, with 15 bases between the two germline ends. Germline values: CDR1 MRHNA, CDR2 SNTAGT. CDR3 length: 13 residues. DNA for the CDR3: TGTGCCAGCAGTAACGTCCCCCCGAGCGAGCAGTTCTTC. Encoded protein: CASSNVPPSEQFF.

The chain employs TRBV7-3 and TRBJ1-6; D may be TRBD1 (5 bases). The V gene lost 3 bases and the J gene lost 10 bases, with 19 bases spanning the gap. The V gene's germline CDR1 is SGHTA and CDR2 FQGTGA. This CDR3 comprises 16 residues. CDR3 DNA: TGTGCCAGCAGCTTGGGGGGATTGGCGGGAGGCTCACCCCTCCACTTT. Amino acids: CASSLGGLAGGSPLHF.

The J gene is TRBJ1-1, the V gene TRBV28; D remains ambiguous. V lost 4 bases and J lost 1, with 13 bases in between. Looked up from germline, CDR1 is MDHEN and CDR2 is SYDVKM. This CDR3 is 15 amino acids long. The CDR3 DNA sequence: TGTGCCAGCAGTTCACCCCGTGACAAGAACACTGAAGCTTTCTTT. Its protein product is CASSSPRDKNTEAFF. The full variable domain, completed using reference TRBV28 and TRBJ1-1, is DVKVTQSSRYLVKRTGEKVFLECVQDMDHENMFWYRQDPGLGLRLIYFSYDVKMKEKGDIPEGYSVSREKKERFSLILESASTNQTSMYLCASSSPRDKNTEAFFGQGTRLTVV.

The rearrangement joins TRBV9 to TRBJ2-2; TRBD2 is a possible D gene (6 bases). Germline CDR1 and CDR2: SGDLS and YYNGEE. This CDR3 spans 15 amino acids. The germline V and J ends were trimmed by 3 bases and 0 bases, with 9 bases remaining between them. CDR3 sequence (DNA): TGTGCCAGCAGCGCGGAGCGGGCGAACACCGGGGAGCTGTTTTTT. Encoded protein: CASSAERANTGELFF.

This rearrangement joins TRBV27 to TRBJ2-2; 10 positions match TRBD1. The CDR3 is 16 residues long. CDR1 is MNHEY, CDR2 SMNVEV, per germline (reference sequence). J gave up 2 bases and V 6 bases, and 6 bases lay outside the gene matches. The chain's CDR3 is CASRTRQGANTGELFF. In DNA, the CDR3 is TGTGCCAGCAGAACGAGACAGGGGGCAAACACCGGGGAGCTGTTTTTT.

This chain links TRBV7-2 with TRBJ2-7, with 11 bases fitting TRBD2. V was pared by 5 bases and J by 0 bases, with 9 bases of the junction left unmatched. The CDR3 contains 17 residues. From germline, CDR1 is SGHTA and CDR2 FQGNSA. CDR3 loop: CASSRSGLAEISYEQYF. In nucleotides, the CDR3 is TGTGCCAGCAGCCGATCGGGACTAGCGGAAATCTCCTACGAGCAGTACTTC.

The chain uses TRBV7-3 and TRBJ2-2; 9 bases match TRBD1. The trim removed 2 bases at V and 6 bases at J, leaving 1 base unmatched. This CDR3 is built from 14 residues. Germline V gene data show CDR1 as SGHTA and CDR2 as FQGTGA. CDR3 sequence (DNA): TGTGCCAGCAGCTTAGACAGGGGGTCCGGGGAGCTGTTTTTT. This codes for CASSLDRGSGELFF.

This clone showed up just once. The chain employs TRBV15 and TRBJ2-4; D gene unclear. Per the germline V gene, CDR1 is LNHNV and CDR2 is YYDKDF (reference sequence). This CDR3 is built from 11 residues. Trimming cost V 1 base and J 13 bases, with 8 bases left between them. For the CDR3, the DNA is TGTGCCACCAGCAGAGGAAGCCAACAGTACTTC. Amino acid sequence: CATSRGSQQYF.

The rearrangement uses TRBV5-1 and TRBJ2-7; the D gene is possibly TRBD2 (5 bases). The V gene's germline CDR1 is SGHRS and CDR2 YFSETQ. V was clipped by 7 bases and J by 1 base, with 21 bases between them. This CDR3 has 16 residues. CDR3 sequence: CASGPFGPSRSYEQYF. The CDR3 coding sequence is TGCGCCAGCGGTCCCTTTGGGCCTAGCAGATCCTACGAGCAGTACTTC.

The chain employs TRBV15 and TRBJ1-4, with D unresolved. The CDR3 covers 15 residues. Germline loops: CDR1 LNHNV, CDR2 YYDKDF (reference sequence). V lost 3 bases, J lost 2 bases, and 10 bases lay in between. CDR3: CATSREVTTNEKLFF. CDR3 in DNA: TGTGCCACCAGCAGGGAGGTAACGACTAATGAAAAACTGTTTTTT.

The table lists this clone with a count of one. The chain joins TRBV5-4 to TRBJ1-1; tentatively, D is TRBD1 (5 bases). V gave up 0 bases and J gave up 0 bases, with 9 bases separating them. The CDR3 is 15 amino acids. Germline values: CDR1 SGHNT, CDR2 YYREEE (reference sequence). The CDR3 DNA follows: TGTGCCAGCAGCTTGGGACAGCCTATGAACACTGAAGCTTTCTTT. Residues: CASSLGQPMNTEAFF.

This clone turned up a few times. The J gene is TRBJ2-2, the V gene TRBV11-3; possibly TRBD2 for D (6 bases). This CDR3 is built from 13 residues. CDR1 and CDR2 from the germline V gene are SGHNT and YENEEA. The germline V and J ends were trimmed by 4 bases and 4 bases, with 7 bases remaining between them. CDR3 in DNA: TGTGCCAGCAGCTCGCGGGGCACCGGGGAGCTGTTTTTT. Its translation is CASSSRGTGELFF.

The V gene is TRBV30, the J gene TRBJ2-1; D might be TRBD2 (5 bases). V lost 2 bases, J lost 2 bases, and 7 bases lay in between. Germline CDR1 is GTSNPN and CDR2 is SVGIG (reference sequence). The CDR3 has 13 amino acids. The CDR3 DNA reads as TGTGCCTGGAGTTCTAGCACCTACAATGAGCAGTTCTTC. The encoded protein is CAWSSSTYNEQFF.

The rearrangement uses TRBV5-1 and TRBJ2-7, with 13 bases lining up with TRBD2. CDR3 length equals 15 residues. The J segment lost 2 bases and the V segment lost 4 bases, leaving 3 bases of the junction unmatched. CDR1 is SGHRS, CDR2 YFSETQ, per germline. CDR3 loop: CASSRGTSGAYEQYF. The CDR3 nucleotides read TGCGCCAGCAGCCGGGGGACTAGCGGGGCCTACGAGCAGTACTTC.

The genes are TRBV19 and TRBJ1-1, with D tentatively TRBD1 (5 bases). Germline CDR1 reads LNHDA; CDR2 reads SQIVND (reference sequence). There are 15 residues in the CDR3. V shed 7 bases and J shed 1 base, with 16 bases lying between them. As DNA, the CDR3 is TGTGCCAGTATTCATCGGGACTACGGGAACACTGAAGCTTTCTTT. Its translation is CASIHRDYGNTEAFF.

This rearrangement joins TRBV9 to TRBJ2-1; 8 positions match TRBD2. Looked up from germline, CDR1 is SGDLS and CDR2 is YYNGEE. CDR3 length: 14 amino acids. V was clipped by 4 bases and J by 9 bases; unmatched bases: 9. The CDR3 region has the DNA TGTGCCAGCAGCAAAATAGCGGGGCCGCTTGAGCAGTTCTTC. Translated, it gives CASSKIAGPLEQFF.